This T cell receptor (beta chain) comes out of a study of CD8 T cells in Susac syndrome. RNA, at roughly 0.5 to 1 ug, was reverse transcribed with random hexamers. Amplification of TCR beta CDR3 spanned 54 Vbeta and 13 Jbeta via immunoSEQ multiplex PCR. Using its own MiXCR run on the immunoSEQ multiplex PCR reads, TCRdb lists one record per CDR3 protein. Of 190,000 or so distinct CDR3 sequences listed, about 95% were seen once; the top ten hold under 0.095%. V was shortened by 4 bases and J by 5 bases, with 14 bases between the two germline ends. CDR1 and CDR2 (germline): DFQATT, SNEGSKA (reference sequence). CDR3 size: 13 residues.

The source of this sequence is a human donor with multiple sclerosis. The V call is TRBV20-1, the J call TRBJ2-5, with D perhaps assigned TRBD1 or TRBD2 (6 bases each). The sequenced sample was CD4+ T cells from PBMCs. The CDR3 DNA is TGCAGTGCTAAGGGGGGAAGTGCGGAGACCCAGTACTTC. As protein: CSAKGGSAETQYF.